These T cell receptor beta chains were read from a single sample in a study of CD8+ T cells in alopecia areata. Profiled with immunoSEQ multiplex PCR; TCRdb holds only in-frame clones, not every one. The sample contains about 180,000 clones, less than 80% of which appear only once. This specimen was CD8+ T cells sorted from blood, taken at week 0. Receptors were obtained from a human donor with alopecia areata. The conserved cysteine and the conserved F or W are not part of the CDR3 here. The order of the fields is J gene, V gene, CDR3 protein.

>TRBJ2-2|TRBV5-6
ASSLPTENTGELF
>TRBJ2-5|TRBV7-3
ASSPSRDRGETQY
>TRBJ1-1|TRBV10-3
AIWTGTGTEAF
>TRBJ1-1|TRBV13
ASSPQRAEAF
>TRBJ2-5|TRBV29-1
SVQEARRLQETQY
>TRBJ2-5|TRBV6-5
ASSRGADGETQY
>TRBJ2-7|TRBV5-6
ASSLGGAGEQY
>TRBJ1-1|TRBV27
ASSFQGSGTEAF
>TRBJ2-7|TRBV23-1
ASSQGQPYEQY
>TRBJ2-7|TRBV19
ASKQGYEQY
>TRBJ2-5|TRBV14
ASSQDRISGETQY
>TRBJ2-3|TRBV23-1
ASSQSHRDSSTDTQY
>TRBJ2-7|TRBV4-1
ASSQDRGQAYEQY
>TRBJ1-6|TRBV6-1
ASTTAKNNSPLH
>TRBJ2-2|TRBV11-2
ASSLPSTGELF
>TRBJ2-7|TRBV30
AWSVSGLLYEQY
>TRBJ1-1|TRBV29-1
SVEGSAEAF
>TRBJ2-3|TRBV7-9
ASSLGLAYDRDNTDTQY
>TRBJ2-5|TRBV6-5
ASTASGGDQETQY
>TRBJ2-7|TRBV30
ACEAGIANEQY
>TRBJ1-2|TRBV27
ASSFGVNYGYT
>TRBJ1-1|TRBV13
ASSLGPNTEAF
>TRBJ2-3|TRBV29-1
SVGERGGGTDTQY
>TRBJ1-2|TRBV27
ASSLGGAGGYT
>TRBJ1-4|TRBV6-5
ASSYFAGDREGKLF
>TRBJ1-2|TRBV7-9
ASSLGAGNNYGYT
>TRBJ1-6|TRBV19
ASSMWSGGSPLH
>TRBJ1-2|TRBV4-2
ASSHQSSGGDGYT
>TRBJ1-5|TRBV27
ASSPDMGNQPQH
>TRBJ1-1|TRBV12-5
ASGPGGVTEAF
>TRBJ1-5|TRBV19
ASSIDLRGNSNQPQH
>TRBJ1-5|TRBV23-1
ASKIHRGEDQPQH
>TRBJ1-6|TRBV30
ASKTDSPLH
>TRBJ1-6|TRBV7-2
ASTPGITYNSPLH
>TRBJ2-7|TRBV29-1
SVGGTEASYEQY
>TRBJ2-7|TRBV19
ASSMGTYEQY
>TRBJ1-1|TRBV15
ATSSGQEAF
>TRBJ1-5|TRBV5-1
ASSSTGVGQPQH
>TRBJ2-4|TRBV19
ASSPTGFIQY
>TRBJ1-1|TRBV5-1
ASSLAGQENTEAF
>TRBJ2-2|TRBV12-5
ASGFQAGGRGELF
>TRBJ2-2|TRBV29-1
SAWAIAGELF
>TRBJ2-7|TRBV11-2
ASSLVPNRGQY
>TRBJ2-7|TRBV29-1
SVGQGAEQY
>TRBJ1-1|TRBV6-6
ASSYATDPIDAF
>TRBJ1-1|TRBV29-1
SVYPSETGPEAF
>TRBJ2-1|TRBV30
AWGDLYNEQF
>TRBJ1-4|TRBV7-2
ASSLWQPEKLF